A single sample gave rise to the 15 T cell receptor beta chains below, sequenced in a study of OX40 agonist ivuxolimab in advanced cancers. Library generation was performed with the immunoSEQ multiplex PCR assay. Held by TCRdb, this immuneACCESS table contains in-frame sequences only and omits some clones. Under half of the omission traces to an unresolved V gene where checked; the cause of the rest is unknown. The sample table holds 65,000 to 75,000 clones, of which approximately 88% were seen once. The leading ten clones occupy approximately 1% of the sample. The sample in question was CD4+ or CD8+ T cells sorted from blood, obtained in a trial of the OX40 agonist ivuxolimab. The receptors come from an adult with an advanced solid tumor such as melanoma, head and neck, liver or kidney cancer.

The chain employs TRBV5-5 and TRBJ2-7; no clear D. V lost 1 base and J lost 2, with 16 bases in between. The V gene's germline CDR1 is SGHKS and CDR2 YYEKEE (reference sequence). The CDR3 spans 16 residues. The CDR3 spells CASSLSQADPTYEQYF. For the CDR3, the DNA is TGTGCCAGCAGCTTGTCCCAAGCCGACCCAACCTACGAGCAGTACTTC.

V gene TRBV5-5 combines with J gene TRBJ1-1, with D unresolved. CDR1 is SGHKS, CDR2 YYEKEE, per germline (reference sequence). Trimming took off 3 bases at V and 2 bases at J, with 14 bases between the two ends. This CDR3 spans 15 amino acids. In DNA form, the CDR3 reads TGTGCCAGCAGCTATACAGCGACATTCAACACTGAAGCTTTCTTT. Protein sequence: CASSYTATFNTEAFF.

The chain employs TRBV19 and TRBJ2-7; D is possibly TRBD1 (6 bases). Between the trimmed V and J ends, which lost 3 bases and 2 bases, there was a span of 11 bases. Germline CDR1 is LNHDA and CDR2 is SQIVND (reference sequence). The CDR3 has 14 residues. CDR3: CASSMRQDAYEQYF. CDR3 DNA sequence: TGTGCCAGTAGTATGCGACAGGACGCCTACGAGCAGTACTTC.

The chain joins TRBV25-1 to TRBJ1-1; D not resolved. The CDR3 length is 14 residues. Germline CDR1 is MGHDK and CDR2 is SYGVNS. V was shortened by 6 bases and J by 8 bases, with 19 bases between the two germline ends. The CDR3 nucleotides are TGTGCCAGCAGCCCCCCGGGAGCCTTCACGGAAGCTTTCTTT. This sequence encodes CASSPPGAFTEAFF.

The chain joins TRBV28 to TRBJ2-5; D is unclear. V was trimmed by 7 bases and J by 4 bases, leaving 10 bases between them. Germline lookup yields CDR1 MDHEN and CDR2 SYDVKM. This CDR3 is 12 amino acids long. The DNA of the CDR3 is TGTGCCAGCAACCGCCCGCGAGAGACCCAGTACTTC. Residues: CASNRPRETQYF.

V usage is TRBV5-1 and J usage is TRBJ2-7, with D maybe TRBD2 (5 bases). This CDR3 spans 16 amino acids. Trimming pared 4 bases from V and 0 bases from J, leaving 17 bases between. From germline, CDR1 is SGHRS and CDR2 YFSETQ. The CDR3 DNA reads TGCGCCAGCAGCCGCGGACGGGGAAGCTACTCCTACGAGCAGTACTTC. Encoded protein: CASSRGRGSYSYEQYF.

The chain uses TRBV5-1 and TRBJ2-1; 11 bases match TRBD2. The CDR3 has 15 amino acids. Germline V gene sequence: CDR1 SGHRS, CDR2 YFSETQ. Losses at the gene ends were 6 bases for V and 2 bases for J; bases not matched to a gene: 4. The CDR3 reads CASTPLAGAYNEQFF. The DNA for the CDR3 is TGCGCCAGCACTCCACTAGCGGGAGCCTACAATGAGCAGTTCTTC.

The genes are TRBV2 and TRBJ2-5; no firm D call. The CDR3 contains 11 residues. Germline lookup yields CDR1 SNHLY and CDR2 FYNNEI. Trimming stripped 6 bases from V and 5 bases from J, with 7 bases between. The DNA for the CDR3 is TGTGCCAGCAGAATTGGGGAGACCCAGTACTTC. Amino acid sequence: CASRIGETQYF.

J is TRBJ2-2 and V is TRBV28; D ambiguous. Deletions cut 5 bases from V and 6 bases from J, with 7 bases between. This CDR3 has 12 amino acids. Germline V gene data show CDR1 as MDHEN and CDR2 as SYDVKM. CDR3 coding DNA: TGTGCCAGCAGTCCCGTCTCCGGGGAGCTGTTTTTT. Amino acids: CASSPVSGELFF.

This clone was found a few times. This chain joins TRBV29-1 and TRBJ2-1; 7 bases map to TRBD1. The CDR3 covers 17 residues. The V segment lost 5 bases and the J segment 1 base; nucleotides outside the gene matches: 14. Germline V gene data show CDR1 as SQVTM and CDR2 as ANQGSEA. The DNA for the CDR3 is TGCAGCGTTCTACAATTAAGGGGGCTTGGGTCCTACAATGAGCAGTTCTTC. Protein sequence: CSVLQLRGLGSYNEQFF.

The rearrangement uses TRBV5-1 and TRBJ1-1; TRBD1 aligns across 7 bases. Trimming took 2 bases from V and 2 from J; bases not matched to a gene: 6. The CDR3 spans 15 residues. Germline CDR1 and CDR2: SGHRS and YFSETQ. CDR3 bases: TGCGCCAGCAGCTTAACAGGGGTTGGTAACACTGAAGCTTTCTTT. This translates into CASSLTGVGNTEAFF.

The V and J genes are TRBV11-2 and TRBJ2-3; possible D gene TRBD2, 7 bases. The V gene's germline CDR1 is SGHAT and CDR2 FQNNGV. V gave up 3 bases and J gave up 3 bases, with 19 bases separating them. The CDR3 has 17 amino acids. The CDR3 sequence is CASSFNSGQGLTDTQYF. CDR3 nucleotide sequence: TGTGCCAGCAGCTTCAATAGCGGGCAGGGGTTGACAGATACGCAGTATTTT.

The chain recombines TRBV9 with TRBJ2-3; tentatively, D is TRBD1 (6 bases). Germline CDR1 SGDLS, CDR2 YYNGEE. V gave up 4 bases and J gave up 9 bases, with 15 bases separating them. The CDR3 has 13 residues. CDR3 protein: CASSPSARGTQYF. In nucleotides, the CDR3 is TGTGCCAGCAGCCCTTCGGCGAGGGGGACGCAGTATTTT.

The gene calls are TRBV27 and TRBJ2-7; the match to TRBD2 covers 11 bases. The V gene's germline CDR1 is MNHEY and CDR2 SMNVEV (reference sequence). J lost 3 bases, V lost 3 bases, and 4 bases had no gene match. This CDR3 contains 15 residues. The CDR3: CASSLQTSGIYEQYF. The CDR3 DNA reads TGTGCCAGCAGTTTGCAGACTAGCGGGATCTACGAGCAGTACTTC.

V and J are TRBV28 and TRBJ2-5; D is unresolved. Trimming stripped 1 base from V and 7 bases from J, with 4 bases between. The germline V gene has CDR1 MDHEN and CDR2 SYDVKM. CDR3 length equals 11 residues. DNA for the CDR3: TGTGCCAGCAGTTTATCCCTGACCCAGTACTTC. This sequence encodes CASSLSLTQYF. The complete variable domain, with remaining parts taken from reference TRBV28 and TRBJ2-5, reads DVKVTQSSRYLVKRTGEKVFLECVQDMDHENMFWYRQDPGLGLRLIYFSYDVKMKEKGDIPEGYSVSREKKERFSLILESASTNQTSMYLCASSLSLTQYFGPGTRLLVL.